The T cell receptor (beta chain) described here comes from a study of monozygotic twins with inflammatory bowel disease. General study results and limits: Twins with IBD had fewer clonotypes in common with others than healthy twins, particularly during disease activity.

Points on this clonotype: Its antigen is still unknown.

Per TCR library, about 3,300 ng of total RNA was used. TCRdb re-called the 5' RACE reads, yielding one record per CDR3 amino acid sequence without DNA. Its listing shows fewer than 450,000 distinct CDR3 sequences. The specimen sequenced was blood. This TCR was recovered from a human donor with ulcerative colitis or Crohn's disease, or a healthy co-twin of an affected twin (not recorded which).

The CDR3 sequence is CASSVDPYSNQPQHF. V gene TRBV6-1 combines with J gene TRBJ1-5. This CDR3 contains 15 residues. The germline CDR1 and CDR2 sequences are MNHNS and SASEGT.